These 5 T cell receptor beta chains share one sample of origin, sequenced in a study of blood T cells in healthy people across ages. The second PCR ran roughly 7 to 11 cycles with a sample-barcoded 5' primer and J-beta primers. In TCRdb, the 5' RACE reads were re-called with MiXCR into one record per CDR3 protein. The sample yields around 520,000 distinct CDR3 sequences, 25% to 35% seen once. This sample also belongs to another study, concerning T cells of mothers and their children.

Sequencing was carried out using blood. These TCRs come from a boy between 2 and 15 years old in good health.

The chain couples TRBV2 to TRBJ1-5; weak D call: TRBD1 (6 bases). Germline loops: CDR1 SNHLY, CDR2 FYNNEI. The length of the CDR3 is 15 residues. Trimming left V 6 bases short and J 2 bases short, with 14 bases between. The CDR3 protein is CASRDSVGGNQPQHF. The CDR3 DNA follows: TGTGCCAGCAGGGACAGTGTAGGCGGCAATCAGCCCCAGCATTTT.

This clonotype was picked up a small number of times. The chain is built from TRBV6-1 and TRBJ2-7, with D possibly matching TRBD2 (5 bases). Germline loops: CDR1 MNHNS, CDR2 SASEGT. Between the trimmed V and J ends, which lost 3 bases and 3 bases, there was a span of 15 bases. The CDR3 runs 15 residues. In nucleotides, the CDR3 is TGTGCCAGCAGTGACCCGAGGGTCCGATACTACGAGCAGTACTTC. Its translation is CASSDPRVRYYEQYF.

The chain links TRBV20-1 to TRBJ2-5; D gene ambiguous. In germline, CDR1 is DFQATT, CDR2 SNEGSKA (reference sequence). This CDR3 region has 11 residues. V was pared by 3 bases and J by 8 bases, with 10 bases between. This chain's CDR3 is CSARPLGTQYF. As DNA, the CDR3 is TGCAGTGCTAGGCCCTTAGGAACCCAGTACTTC.

In this sample, this clonotype turned up many times. The rearrangement uses TRBV9 and TRBJ1-1; D remains ambiguous. Deletions cut 4 bases from V and 3 bases from J, with 13 bases between. Germline V gene data show CDR1 as SGDLS and CDR2 as YYNGEE. The CDR3 has 14 residues. The CDR3 is CASSNSREDTEAFF. The CDR3 nucleotides read TGTGCCAGCAGCAATTCGAGGGAAGACACTGAAGCTTTCTTT.

The chain carries TRBV12-5 and TRBJ1-2; D gene unclear. Trimming left V 0 bases short and J 6 bases short, with 8 bases between. The V gene's germline CDR1 is LGHNT and CDR2 FRNRAP. This CDR3 has 13 amino acids. As DNA, the CDR3 is TGTGCTAGTGGTTTGGTGGATAGGCATGGCTACACCTTC. This translates into CASGLVDRHGYTF.